A selection of T cell receptor beta chains follows, all from one sample in a study of T cells in Graves' hyperthyroidism and ophthalmopathy. TCRdb redid the calling of the multiplex PCR reads with MiXCR, one entry per CDR3 protein. The table shows 500,000 to 800,000 distinct CDR3 sequences, with 45% occurring only once. Sequencing was carried out using peripheral blood or thyroid tissue (not recorded which). The receptors derive from an adult man with Graves' disease, either hyperthyroidism or ophthalmopathy (not recorded which). The CDR3 runs from the conserved cysteine through the conserved F or W. A D gene is named only where the DNA matches it firmly. Clone size is shown for a subset of rows, as once, few, many or a class of expanded clone.

cdr3_aa: CASSFDRGNSPLHF
cdr3_nt: TGTGCCAGCAGCTTCGACAGGGGGAATTCACCCCTCCACTTT
j_call: TRBJ1-6
d_call: TRBD1
v_call: TRBV2
clone_size: NA

cdr3_aa: CASSRGGIGNTEAFF
cdr3_nt: TGTGCCAGCAGCCGCGGGGGGATCGGAAACACTGAAGCTTTCTTT
j_call: TRBJ1-1
d_call: NA
v_call: TRBV9
clone_size: NA

cdr3_aa: CASTLRGGGTDTQYF
cdr3_nt: TGTGCCAGCACCCTGAGGGGCGGGGGCACAGATACGCAGTATTTT
j_call: TRBJ2-3
d_call: NA
v_call: TRBV25-1
clone_size: once

cdr3_aa: CASSEGDWSNQPQHF
cdr3_nt: TGTGCCAGCAGTGAAGGTGACTGGAGCAATCAGCCCCAGCATTTT
j_call: TRBJ1-5
d_call: NA
v_call: TRBV10-3
clone_size: NA

cdr3_aa: CSMGLQGRYTF
cdr3_nt: TGCAGCATGGGTCTACAAGGGCGGTACACCTTC
j_call: TRBJ1-2
d_call: NA
v_call: TRBV29-1
clone_size: NA

cdr3_aa: CATSRDRGNHQAQYF
cdr3_nt: TGTGCCACCAGCAGGGACAGGGGAAATCACCAGGCGCAGTACTTC
j_call: TRBJ2-7
d_call: TRBD1
v_call: TRBV15
clone_size: many

cdr3_aa: CASSFVGLNQPQHF
cdr3_nt: TGTGCCAGCAGCTTTGTCGGCCTTAATCAGCCCCAGCATTTT
j_call: TRBJ1-5
d_call: NA
v_call: TRBV7-9
clone_size: few

cdr3_aa: CSARVPGVTYNSPLHF
cdr3_nt: TGCAGTGCTAGAGTCCCGGGGGTCACATATAATTCACCCCTCCACTTT
j_call: TRBJ1-6
d_call: NA
v_call: TRBV20-1
clone_size: NA

cdr3_aa: CAISEGSTEAVF
cdr3_nt: TGTGCCATCAGTGAGGGGAGCACTGAGGCTGTCTTT
j_call: TRBJ1-1
d_call: NA
v_call: TRBV10-3
clone_size: once

cdr3_aa: CSARLGEGYTF
cdr3_nt: TGCAGTGCTAGATTGGGGGAAGGCTACACCTTC
j_call: TRBJ1-2
d_call: NA
v_call: TRBV20-1
clone_size: NA

cdr3_aa: CASRPGGNRFYGYTF
cdr3_nt: TGTGCCAGCAGACCAGGCGGAAACAGGTTCTATGGCTACACCTTC
j_call: TRBJ1-2
d_call: NA
v_call: TRBV6-6
clone_size: NA

cdr3_aa: CATSRGGAGVENYGYTF
cdr3_nt: TGTGCCACCAGCAGAGGAGGGGCTGGGGTCGAAAACTATGGCTACACCTTC
j_call: TRBJ1-2
d_call: NA
v_call: TRBV15
clone_size: NA

cdr3_aa: CSVCKGARSEQYF
cdr3_nt: TGCAGCGTTTGTAAGGGGGCGAGGAGCGAGCAGTACTTC
j_call: TRBJ2-7
d_call: TRBD1
v_call: TRBV29-1
clone_size: many

cdr3_aa: CARDYGQAYTEAFF
cdr3_nt: TGTGCTAGAGACTATGGACAGGCTTACACTGAAGCTTTCTTT
j_call: TRBJ1-1
d_call: TRBD1
v_call: TRBV2
clone_size: NA

cdr3_aa: CASSHPSAGGPSYEQYF
cdr3_nt: TGTGCCAGCAGTCATCCCTCGGCGGGAGGTCCCTCCTACGAGCAGTACTTC
j_call: TRBJ2-7
d_call: TRBD2
v_call: TRBV7-2
clone_size: few

cdr3_aa: CASSPGQSNQPLHF
cdr3_nt: TGTGCCAGCAGCCCAGGACAGTCAAATCAGCCCCTCCACTTT
j_call: TRBJ1-6
d_call: NA
v_call: TRBV7-8
clone_size: NA

cdr3_aa: CASSLVWRGSHTEAFF
cdr3_nt: TGTGCCAGCAGCTTAGTGTGGAGAGGGAGTCACACTGAAGCTTTCTTT
j_call: TRBJ1-1
d_call: NA
v_call: TRBV7-4
clone_size: few

cdr3_aa: CSVFSGTETQYF
cdr3_nt: TGCAGCGTCTTTAGCGGGACAGAGACCCAGTACTTC
j_call: TRBJ2-5
d_call: TRBD2
v_call: TRBV29-1
clone_size: NA

cdr3_aa: CASLTGRDEAFF
cdr3_nt: TGTGCCAGCCTGACAGGGCGTGATGAAGCTTTCTTT
j_call: TRBJ1-1
d_call: TRBD1
v_call: TRBV6-1
clone_size: NA

cdr3_aa: CAISRSSRGTGELFF
cdr3_nt: TGTGCCATCAGTAGGTCCTCTCGGGGGACCGGGGAGCTGTTTTTT
j_call: TRBJ2-2
d_call: NA
v_call: TRBV10-3
clone_size: NA

cdr3_aa: CASSEGGYGSPLHF
cdr3_nt: TGTGCCAGCAGTGAAGGAGGTTATGGCTCACCCCTCCACTTT
j_call: TRBJ1-6
d_call: NA
v_call: TRBV25-1
clone_size: NA

cdr3_aa: CASRWTGGPHGYTF
cdr3_nt: TGTGCCAGCAGATGGACAGGGGGCCCACATGGCTACACCTTC
j_call: TRBJ1-2
d_call: TRBD1
v_call: TRBV12-3/TRBV12-4
clone_size: few

cdr3_aa: CASSLRMGLAEETQYF
cdr3_nt: TGTGCCAGCAGCTTGCGCATGGGACTAGCGGAAGAGACCCAGTACTTC
j_call: TRBJ2-5
d_call: TRBD2
v_call: TRBV7-8
clone_size: NA

cdr3_aa: CASSASTGHGYTF
cdr3_nt: TGTGCCAGCAGCGCCTCGACAGGGCACGGCTACACCTTC
j_call: TRBJ1-2
d_call: TRBD1
v_call: TRBV9
clone_size: NA

cdr3_aa: CASRGAGQPQHF
cdr3_nt: TGTGCCAGTCGGGGGGCAGGGCAGCCCCAGCATTTT
j_call: TRBJ1-5
d_call: NA
v_call: TRBV19
clone_size: many

cdr3_aa: CASSLDEGISAGELFF
cdr3_nt: TGCGCCAGCAGCTTGGACGAGGGGATCAGCGCCGGGGAGCTGTTTTTT
j_call: TRBJ2-2
d_call: NA
v_call: TRBV5-1
clone_size: NA

cdr3_aa: CSALTSGRAGERKLFF
cdr3_nt: TGCAGTGCCCTCACTAGCGGGAGGGCGGGGGAGCGAAAACTGTTTTTT
j_call: TRBJ1-4
d_call: NA
v_call: TRBV20-1
clone_size: NA

cdr3_aa: CSARDGTVDTEAFF
cdr3_nt: TGCAGTGCTAGAGATGGGACGGTGGACACTGAAGCTTTCTTT
j_call: TRBJ1-1
d_call: NA
v_call: TRBV20-1
clone_size: NA

cdr3_aa: CASSLGARGGNEKLFF
cdr3_nt: TGTGCCAGCAGCTTAGGAGCCAGGGGAGGCAATGAAAAACTGTTTTTT
j_call: TRBJ1-4
d_call: NA
v_call: TRBV7-9
clone_size: many

cdr3_aa: CSAIADTPHNEQFF
cdr3_nt: TGCAGTGCTATAGCGGATACCCCTCACAATGAGCAGTTCTTC
j_call: TRBJ2-1
d_call: NA
v_call: TRBV20-1
clone_size: NA

cdr3_aa: CSVEEEDGNNSPLHF
cdr3_nt: TGCAGCGTTGAAGAAGAGGACGGGAATAATTCACCCCTCCACTTT
j_call: TRBJ1-6
d_call: NA
v_call: TRBV29-1
clone_size: NA

cdr3_aa: CAISGQPRQGSEKLFF
cdr3_nt: TGTGCCATCAGTGGGCAGCCAAGACAGGGTAGTGAAAAACTGTTTTTT
j_call: TRBJ1-4
d_call: TRBD1
v_call: TRBV10-3
clone_size: NA

cdr3_aa: CASLPGTGAIYGYTF
cdr3_nt: TGTGCCAGCTTACCCGGGACAGGCGCAATCTATGGCTACACCTTC
j_call: TRBJ1-2
d_call: TRBD1
v_call: TRBV2
clone_size: NA